Included here is one TCR beta chain sequence, with context. The data originate from a study of blood T cell repertoires in COVID-19. Participants, about 18 to 90 years old, spanned 25 or so US areas. Sequenced by immunoSEQ multiplex PCR; TCRdb stores in-frame clones only, minus some. This sample has hundreds of thousands of clones, with 85% to 90% found just once. V lost 3 bases and J lost 6; bases outside the gene matches: 8. The CDR3 covers 15 residues. CDR1 SGDLS and CDR2 YYNGEE come from the germline V gene. The specimen was PBMCs or T cells enriched from blood (not recorded which). This TCR derives from a man aged 25 to 40 who had recovered from COVID-19. The genes are TRBV9 and TRBJ2-1; TRBD1 matches at 8 bases. CDR3: CASSETGELTNEQFF. CDR3 DNA: TGTGCCAGCAGCGAGACAGGGGAGCTAACCAATGAGCAGTTCTTC.